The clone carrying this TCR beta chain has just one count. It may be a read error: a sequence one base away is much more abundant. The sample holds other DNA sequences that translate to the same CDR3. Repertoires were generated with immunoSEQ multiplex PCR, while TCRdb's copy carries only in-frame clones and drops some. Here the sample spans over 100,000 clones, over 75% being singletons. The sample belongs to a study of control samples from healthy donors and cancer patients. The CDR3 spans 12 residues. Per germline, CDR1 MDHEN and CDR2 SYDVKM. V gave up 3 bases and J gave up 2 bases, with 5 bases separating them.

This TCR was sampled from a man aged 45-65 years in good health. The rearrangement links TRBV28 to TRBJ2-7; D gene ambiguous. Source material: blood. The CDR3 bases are TGTGCCAGCAGTTTGGGGACCTACGAGCAGTACTTC. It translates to CASSLGTYEQYF.